This TCR beta chain was recovered during a study of technical replicates of blood from a handful of donors. Unmatched junction bases numbered 7, after V lost 5 bases and J lost 2 bases. Looked up from germline, CDR1 is SEHNR and CDR2 is FQNEAQ (reference sequence). The CDR3 consists of 15 residues. Sequencing used immunoSEQ multiplex PCR; TCRdb keeps in-frame clones, though not all of them. Here the sample spans 70,000 or so clones, 80% to 90% being singletons. The rearrangement uses TRBV7-9 and TRBJ2-3, with 7 positions matching TRBD1. The sequence was collected from a human donor in good health. Some clones in this sample may be carry-over from other donors' samples. The sample taken for sequencing was PBMCs. The CDR3, as DNA: TGTGCCAGCAGCGACCGGGACAGTAACACAGATACGCAGTATTTT. Residues: CASSDRDSNTDTQYF.